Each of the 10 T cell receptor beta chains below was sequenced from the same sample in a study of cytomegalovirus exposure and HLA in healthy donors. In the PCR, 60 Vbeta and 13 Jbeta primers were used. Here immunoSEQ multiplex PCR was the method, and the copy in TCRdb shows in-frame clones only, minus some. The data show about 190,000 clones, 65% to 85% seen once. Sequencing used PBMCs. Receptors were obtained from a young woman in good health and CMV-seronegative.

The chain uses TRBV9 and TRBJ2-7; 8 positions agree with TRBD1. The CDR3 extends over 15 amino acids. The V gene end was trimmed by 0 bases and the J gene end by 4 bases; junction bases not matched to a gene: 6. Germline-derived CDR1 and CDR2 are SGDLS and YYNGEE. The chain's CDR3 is CASSVDSTGAYEQYF. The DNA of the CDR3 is TGTGCCAGCAGCGTAGACTCGACAGGGGCGTACGAGCAGTACTTC.

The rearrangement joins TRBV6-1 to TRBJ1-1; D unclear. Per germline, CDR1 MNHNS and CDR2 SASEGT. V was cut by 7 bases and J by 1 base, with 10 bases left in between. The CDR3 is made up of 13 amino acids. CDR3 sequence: CASKNAGNTEAFF. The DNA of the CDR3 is TGTGCCAGCAAGAATGCGGGGAACACTGAAGCTTTCTTT.

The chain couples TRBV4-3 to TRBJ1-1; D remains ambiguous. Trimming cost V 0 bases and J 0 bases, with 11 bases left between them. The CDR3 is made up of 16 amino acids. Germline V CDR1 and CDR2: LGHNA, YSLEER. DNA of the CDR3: TGCGCCAGCAGCCAAGAGCGGATCTCGATGAACACTGAAGCTTTCTTT. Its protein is CASSQERISMNTEAFF.

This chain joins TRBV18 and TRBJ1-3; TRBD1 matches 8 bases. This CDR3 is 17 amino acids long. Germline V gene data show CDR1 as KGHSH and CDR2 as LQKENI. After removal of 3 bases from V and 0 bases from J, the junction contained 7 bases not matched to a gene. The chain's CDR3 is CASSPPGQATSGNTIYF. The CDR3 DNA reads TGTGCCAGCTCACCCCCGGGACAGGCAACCTCTGGAAACACCATATATTTT.

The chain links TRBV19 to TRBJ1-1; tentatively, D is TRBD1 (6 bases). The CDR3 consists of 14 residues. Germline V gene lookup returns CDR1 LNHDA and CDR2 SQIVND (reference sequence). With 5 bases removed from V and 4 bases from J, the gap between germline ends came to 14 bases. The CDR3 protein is CASSYGGGGTEAFF. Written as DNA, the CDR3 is TGTGCCAGTAGTTATGGGGGAGGGGGCACTGAAGCTTTCTTT.

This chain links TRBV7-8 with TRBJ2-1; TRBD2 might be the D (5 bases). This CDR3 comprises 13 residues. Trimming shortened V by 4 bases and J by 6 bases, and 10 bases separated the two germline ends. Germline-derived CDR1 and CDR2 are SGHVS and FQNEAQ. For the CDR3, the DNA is TGTGCCAGCAGCTCACAGAGCGGCAATGAGCAGTTCTTC. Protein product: CASSSQSGNEQFF.

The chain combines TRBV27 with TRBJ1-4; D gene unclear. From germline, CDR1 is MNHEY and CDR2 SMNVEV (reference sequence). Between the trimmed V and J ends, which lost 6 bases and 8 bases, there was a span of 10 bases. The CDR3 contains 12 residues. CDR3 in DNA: TGTGCCAGCAGAGGGTCTAGCGAAAAACTGTTTTTT. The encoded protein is CASRGSSEKLFF.

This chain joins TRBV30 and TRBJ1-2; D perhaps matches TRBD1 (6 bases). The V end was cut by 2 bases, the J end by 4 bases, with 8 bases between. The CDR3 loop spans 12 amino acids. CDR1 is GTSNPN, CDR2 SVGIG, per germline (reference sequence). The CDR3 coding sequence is TGTGCCTGGAGTCGGACAGTCTATGGCTACACCTTC. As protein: CAWSRTVYGYTF. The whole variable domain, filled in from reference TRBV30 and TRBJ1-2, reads SQTIHQWPATLVQPVGSPLSLECTVEGTSNPNLYWYRQAAGRGLQLLFYSVGIGQISSEVPQNLSASRPQDRQFILSSKKLLLSDSGFYLCAWSRTVYGYTFGSGTRLTVV.

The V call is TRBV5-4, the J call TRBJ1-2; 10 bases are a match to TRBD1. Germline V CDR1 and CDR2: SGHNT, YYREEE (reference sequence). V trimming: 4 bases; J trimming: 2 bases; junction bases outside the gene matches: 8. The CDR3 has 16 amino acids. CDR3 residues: CASSRTTGGLNYGYTF. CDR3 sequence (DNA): TGTGCCAGCAGCAGAACGACAGGGGGCCTAAACTATGGCTACACCTTC. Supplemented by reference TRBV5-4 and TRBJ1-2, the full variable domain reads ETGVTQSPTHLIKTRGQQVTLRCSSQSGHNTVSWYQQALGQGPQFIFQYYREEENGRGNFPPRFSGLQFPNYSSELNVNALELDDSALYLCASSRTTGGLNYGYTFGSGTRLTVV.

This CDR3 is CATSIDRGAYGYTF. The DNA for the CDR3 is TGTGCCACCAGCATCGACAGGGGAGCCTATGGCTACACCTTC. J is TRBJ1-2 and V is TRBV15; 8 nucleotides line up with TRBD1. V shed 4 bases, J shed 4 bases, and the junction held 5 bases outside the gene matches. This CDR3 has 14 residues. Germline V gene sequence: CDR1 LNHNV, CDR2 YYDKDF (reference sequence). Complete variable domain (other parts from reference TRBV15 and TRBJ1-2): DAMVIQNPRYQVTQFGKPVTLSCSQTLNHNVMYWYQQKSSQAPKLLFHYYDKDFNNEADTPDNFQSRRPNTSFCFLDIRSPGLGDTAMYLCATSIDRGAYGYTFGSGTRLTVV.